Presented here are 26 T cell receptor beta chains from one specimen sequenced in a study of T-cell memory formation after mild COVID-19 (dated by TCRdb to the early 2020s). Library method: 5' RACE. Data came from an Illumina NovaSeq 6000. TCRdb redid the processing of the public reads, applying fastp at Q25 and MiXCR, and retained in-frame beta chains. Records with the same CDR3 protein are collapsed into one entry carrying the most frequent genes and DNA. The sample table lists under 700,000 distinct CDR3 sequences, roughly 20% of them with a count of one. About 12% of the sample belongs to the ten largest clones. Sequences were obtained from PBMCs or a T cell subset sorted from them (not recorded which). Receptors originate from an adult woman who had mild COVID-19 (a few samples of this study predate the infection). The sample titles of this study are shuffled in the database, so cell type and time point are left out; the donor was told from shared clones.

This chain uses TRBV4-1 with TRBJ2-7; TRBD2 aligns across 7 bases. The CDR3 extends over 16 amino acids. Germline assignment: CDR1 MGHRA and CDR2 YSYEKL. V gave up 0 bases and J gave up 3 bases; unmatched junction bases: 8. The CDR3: CASSQDTTSEGYEQYF. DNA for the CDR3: TGCGCCAGCAGCCAAGACACTACTAGCGAGGGCTACGAGCAGTACTTC.

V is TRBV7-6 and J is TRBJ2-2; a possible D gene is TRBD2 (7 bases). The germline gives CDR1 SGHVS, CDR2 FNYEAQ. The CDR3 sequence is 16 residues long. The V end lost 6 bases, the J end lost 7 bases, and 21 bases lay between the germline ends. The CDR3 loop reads CASRHWRGPTSGELFF. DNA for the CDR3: TGTGCCAGCAGGCATTGGCGGGGGCCGACTAGCGGGGAGCTGTTTTTT.

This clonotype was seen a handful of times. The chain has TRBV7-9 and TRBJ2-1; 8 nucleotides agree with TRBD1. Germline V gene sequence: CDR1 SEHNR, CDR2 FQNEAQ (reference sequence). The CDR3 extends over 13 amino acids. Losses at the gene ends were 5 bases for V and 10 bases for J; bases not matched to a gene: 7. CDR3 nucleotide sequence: TGTGCCAGCAGCCGAGGACAGGGTTGGGAGCAGTTCTTC. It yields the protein CASSRGQGWEQFF.

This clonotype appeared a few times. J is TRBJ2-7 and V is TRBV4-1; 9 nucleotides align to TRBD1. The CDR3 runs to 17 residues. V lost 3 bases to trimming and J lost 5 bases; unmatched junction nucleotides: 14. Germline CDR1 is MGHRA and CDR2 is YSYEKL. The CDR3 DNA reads TGCGCCAGCAGCCATCCTCCGGGACAGGGTCCTTTGAACGAGCAGTACTTC. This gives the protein CASSHPPGQGPLNEQYF.

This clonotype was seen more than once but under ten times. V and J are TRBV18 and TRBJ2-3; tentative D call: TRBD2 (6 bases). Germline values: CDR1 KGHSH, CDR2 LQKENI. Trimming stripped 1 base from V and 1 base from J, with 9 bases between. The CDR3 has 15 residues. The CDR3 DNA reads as TGTGCCAGCTCACCACTACCGGGAGGCACAGATACGCAGTATTTT. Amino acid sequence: CASSPLPGGTDTQYF.

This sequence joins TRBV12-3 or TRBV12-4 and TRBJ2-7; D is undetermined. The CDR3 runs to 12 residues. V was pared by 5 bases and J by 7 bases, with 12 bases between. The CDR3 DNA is TGTGCCAGCAGTCATTCCAGTGAGGAGCAGTACTTC. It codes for CASSHSSEEQYF.

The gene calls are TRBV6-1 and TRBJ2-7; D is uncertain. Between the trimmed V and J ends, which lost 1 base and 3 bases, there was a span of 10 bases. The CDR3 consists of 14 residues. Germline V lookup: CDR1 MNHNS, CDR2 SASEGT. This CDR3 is CASSEEIPHYEQYF. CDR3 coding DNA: TGTGCCAGCAGTGAAGAAATACCCCACTACGAGCAGTACTTC.

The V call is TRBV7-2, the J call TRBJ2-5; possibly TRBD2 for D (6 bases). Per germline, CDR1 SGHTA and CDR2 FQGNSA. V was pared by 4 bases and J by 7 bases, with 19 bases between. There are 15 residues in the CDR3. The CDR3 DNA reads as TGTGCCAGCAGCTCGGAGTGGACTACCGGGGGGACCCAGTACTTC. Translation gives CASSSEWTTGGTQYF. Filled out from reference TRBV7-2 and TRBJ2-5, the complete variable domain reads GAGVSQSPSNKVTEKGKDVELRCDPISGHTALYWYRQSLGQGLEFLIYFQGNSAPDKSGLPSDRFSAERTGGSVSTLTIQRTQQEDSAVYLCASSSEWTTGGTQYFGPGTRLLVL.

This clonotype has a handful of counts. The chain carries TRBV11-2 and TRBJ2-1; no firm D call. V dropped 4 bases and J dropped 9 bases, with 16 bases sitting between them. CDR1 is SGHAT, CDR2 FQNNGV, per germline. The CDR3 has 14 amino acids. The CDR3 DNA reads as TGTGCCAGCAGCTCCGCTCGATCCCGCGGTGAGCAGTTCTTC. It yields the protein CASSSARSRGEQFF.

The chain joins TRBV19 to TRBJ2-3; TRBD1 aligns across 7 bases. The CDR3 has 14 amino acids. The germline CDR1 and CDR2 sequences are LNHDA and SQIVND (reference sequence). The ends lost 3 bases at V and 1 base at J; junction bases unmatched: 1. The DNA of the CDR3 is TGTGCCAGTAGTATGGGACAGCGCACAGATACGCAGTATTTT. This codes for CASSMGQRTDTQYF.

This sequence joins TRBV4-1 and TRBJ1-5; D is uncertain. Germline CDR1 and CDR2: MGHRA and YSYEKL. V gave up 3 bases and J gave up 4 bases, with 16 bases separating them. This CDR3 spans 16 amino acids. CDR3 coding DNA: TGCGCCAGCAGCCACAGGAAGGGAGAAAGTAATCAGCCCCAGCATTTT. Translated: CASSHRKGESNQPQHF.

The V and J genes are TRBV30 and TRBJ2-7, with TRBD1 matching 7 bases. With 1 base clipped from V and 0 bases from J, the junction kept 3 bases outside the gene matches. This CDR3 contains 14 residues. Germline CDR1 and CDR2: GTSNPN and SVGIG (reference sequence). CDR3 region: CAWSGWDSSYEQYF. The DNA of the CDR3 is TGTGCCTGGAGTGGATGGGACAGCTCCTACGAGCAGTACTTC.

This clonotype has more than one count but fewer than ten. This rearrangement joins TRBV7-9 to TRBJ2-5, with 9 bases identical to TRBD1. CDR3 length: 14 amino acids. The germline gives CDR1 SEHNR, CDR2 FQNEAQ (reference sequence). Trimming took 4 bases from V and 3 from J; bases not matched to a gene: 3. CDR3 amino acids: CASSSGQGKETQYF. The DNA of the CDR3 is TGTGCCAGCAGCTCGGGACAGGGTAAAGAGACCCAGTACTTC.

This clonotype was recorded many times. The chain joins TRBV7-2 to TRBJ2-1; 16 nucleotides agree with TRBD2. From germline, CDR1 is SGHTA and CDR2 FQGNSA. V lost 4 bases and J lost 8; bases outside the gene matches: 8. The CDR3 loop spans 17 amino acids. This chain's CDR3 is CASSSPGLAGGLYEQFF. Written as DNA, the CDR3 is TGTGCCAGCAGCTCCCCGGGACTAGCGGGGGGGCTCTATGAGCAGTTCTTC.

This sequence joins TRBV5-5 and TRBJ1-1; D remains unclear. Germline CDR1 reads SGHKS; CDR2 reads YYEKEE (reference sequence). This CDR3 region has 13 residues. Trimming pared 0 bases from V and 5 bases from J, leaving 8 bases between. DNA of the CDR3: TGTGCCAGCAGCTTGGCTACAATTACTGAAGCTTTCTTT. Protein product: CASSLATITEAFF.

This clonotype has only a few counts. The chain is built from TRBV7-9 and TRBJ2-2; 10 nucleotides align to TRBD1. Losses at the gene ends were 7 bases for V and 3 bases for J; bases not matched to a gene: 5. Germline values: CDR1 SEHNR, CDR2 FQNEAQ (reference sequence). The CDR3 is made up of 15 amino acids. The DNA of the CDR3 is TGTGCCAGCACCGTGGGACAGGGGTACACCGGGGAGCTGTTTTTT. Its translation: CASTVGQGYTGELFF. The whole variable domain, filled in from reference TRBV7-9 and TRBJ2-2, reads DTGVSQNPRHKITKRGQNVTFRCDPISEHNRLYWYRQTLGQGPEFLTYFQNEAQLEKSRLLSDRFSAERPKGSFSTLEIQRTEQGDSAMYLCASTVGQGYTGELFFGEGSRLTVL.

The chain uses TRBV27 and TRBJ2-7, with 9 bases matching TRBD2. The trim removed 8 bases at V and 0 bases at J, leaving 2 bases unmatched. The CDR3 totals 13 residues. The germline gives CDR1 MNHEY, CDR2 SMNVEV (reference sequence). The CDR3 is CASASGDSYEQYF. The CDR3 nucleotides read TGTGCCAGCGCTAGCGGGGACTCCTACGAGCAGTACTTC.

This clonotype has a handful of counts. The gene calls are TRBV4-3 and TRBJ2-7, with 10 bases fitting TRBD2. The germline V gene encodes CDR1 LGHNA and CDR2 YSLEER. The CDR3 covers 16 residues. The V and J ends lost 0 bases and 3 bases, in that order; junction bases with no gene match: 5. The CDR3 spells CASSQDRIAGGYEQYF. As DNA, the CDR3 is TGCGCCAGCAGCCAAGATAGGATAGCGGGAGGCTACGAGCAGTACTTC.

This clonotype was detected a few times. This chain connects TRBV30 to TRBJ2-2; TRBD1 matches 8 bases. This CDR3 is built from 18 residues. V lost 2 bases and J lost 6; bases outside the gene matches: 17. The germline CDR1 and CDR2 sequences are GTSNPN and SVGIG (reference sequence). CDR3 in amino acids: CAWSLWGLAGGKSGELFF. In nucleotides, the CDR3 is TGTGCCTGGAGTCTTTGGGGGTTGGCAGGGGGCAAGTCCGGGGAGCTGTTTTTT. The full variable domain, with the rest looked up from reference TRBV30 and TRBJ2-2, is SQTIHQWPATLVQPVGSPLSLECTVEGTSNPNLYWYRQAAGRGLQLLFYSVGIGQISSEVPQNLSASRPQDRQFILSSKKLLLSDSGFYLCAWSLWGLAGGKSGELFFGEGSRLTVL.

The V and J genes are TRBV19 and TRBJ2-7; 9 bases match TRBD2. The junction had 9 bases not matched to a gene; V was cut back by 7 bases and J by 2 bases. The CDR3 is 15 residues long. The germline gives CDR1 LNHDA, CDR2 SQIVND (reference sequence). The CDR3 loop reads CASNMGAGGTYEQYF. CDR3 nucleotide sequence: TGTGCCAGTAACATGGGAGCGGGAGGTACCTACGAGCAGTACTTC.

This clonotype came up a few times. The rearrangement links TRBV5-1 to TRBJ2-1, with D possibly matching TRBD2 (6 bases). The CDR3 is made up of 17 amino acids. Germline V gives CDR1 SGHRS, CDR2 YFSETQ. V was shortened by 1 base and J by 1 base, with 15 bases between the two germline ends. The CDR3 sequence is CASSLISGPGSYNEQFF. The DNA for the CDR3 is TGCGCCAGCAGCTTGATCAGCGGGCCTGGTTCCTACAATGAGCAGTTCTTC.

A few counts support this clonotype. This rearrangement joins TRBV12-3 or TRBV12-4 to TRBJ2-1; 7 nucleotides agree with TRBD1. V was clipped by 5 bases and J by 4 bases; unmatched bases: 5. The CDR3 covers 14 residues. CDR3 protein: CASSPTGPYNEQFF. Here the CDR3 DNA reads TGTGCCAGCAGTCCGACAGGGCCGTACAATGAGCAGTTCTTC.

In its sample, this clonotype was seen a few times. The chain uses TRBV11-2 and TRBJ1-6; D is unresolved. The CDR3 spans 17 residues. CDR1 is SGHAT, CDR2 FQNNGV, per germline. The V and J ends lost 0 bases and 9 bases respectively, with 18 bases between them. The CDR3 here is CASSLETAGAPFSPLHF. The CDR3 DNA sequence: TGTGCCAGCAGCTTAGAGACGGCGGGTGCCCCTTTTTCACCCCTCCACTTT.

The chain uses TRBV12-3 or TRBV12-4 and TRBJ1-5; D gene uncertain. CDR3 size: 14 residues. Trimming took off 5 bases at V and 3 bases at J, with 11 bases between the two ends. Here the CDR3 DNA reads TGTGCCAGCAGTACCCCCGGACCCAATCAGCCCCAGCATTTT. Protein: CASSTPGPNQPQHF.

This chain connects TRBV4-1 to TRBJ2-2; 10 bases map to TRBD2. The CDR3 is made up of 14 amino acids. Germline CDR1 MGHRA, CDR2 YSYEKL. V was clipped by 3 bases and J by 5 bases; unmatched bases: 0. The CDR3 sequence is CASSQGLATGELFF. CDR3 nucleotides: TGCGCCAGCAGCCAGGGACTAGCGACCGGGGAGCTGTTTTTT.

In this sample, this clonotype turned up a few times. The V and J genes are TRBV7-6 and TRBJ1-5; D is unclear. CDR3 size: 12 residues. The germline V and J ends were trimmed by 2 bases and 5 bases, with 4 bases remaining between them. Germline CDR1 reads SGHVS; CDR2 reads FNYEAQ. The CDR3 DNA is TGTGCCAGCAGCTTACCCCATCAGCCCCAGCATTTT. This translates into CASSLPHQPQHF.